This T cell receptor beta chain derives from a study of cytomegalovirus exposure and HLA in healthy donors. Background on the study: Early on, a data release was issued that held roughly 80 million unique TCRs from HLA-typed donors.

Findings and limits, study-wide: In a later analysis, HLA-associated beta chains showed higher expansion and lower generation probabilities than comparable chains.

This clone was detected only a few times. The target antigen is unknown. This CDR3 comprises 14 residues. The germline V gene has CDR1 SNHLY and CDR2 FYNNEI. V shed 2 bases and J shed 6 bases, with 10 bases lying between them. The PCR made use of 60 Vbeta and 13 Jbeta primers. Clones were sequenced by immunoSEQ multiplex PCR, and TCRdb holds only the in-frame ones, with some missing. Of 130,000 or so clones in the sample, around 74% are singletons; the top ten hold around 4%. Input material: PBMCs. The V gene is TRBV2, the J gene TRBJ1-4; D remains ambiguous. The clonotype originates from a man aged 18 to 29 in good health and CMV-seropositive. The CDR3 sequence: CASSERGWDEKLFF. CDR3 DNA: TGTGCCAGCAGTGAACGGGGTTGGGATGAAAAACTGTTTTTT.